This T cell receptor beta chain was observed in a study of blood T cell repertoires in COVID-19 (dated by TCRdb to 2018 to 2020). Context from the whole study: Samples covering the acute and convalescent phases of COVID-19 were provided by collaborators in the United States, Italy and Spain. The material from the prospective study consisted of cDNA or gDNA derived from T cells, B-cell-depleted T cells, or PBMCs. The dataset comprised deeply sampled blood TCRbeta repertoires from subjects exposed to, actively infected with, or recovered from COVID-19. The repertoires were released in a freely available public database intended as a resource for research on the immune response to SARS-CoV-2. Samples were obtained from the ongoing ImmuneRACE study (first 160 participants) and from over 1,000 subjects provided by 6 global collaborators. Nearly every sample came with metadata listing a de-identified subject ID, COVID-19 status, age in years and sex. HLA class I and class II types, where available, came from metadata supplied by the sample provider rather than from assay-based typing.

Counted from cysteine to phenylalanine, this CDR3 has 15 amino acids. The sequence is cut down to CDR3 DNA, 45 bases in frame from base 1. Looking up the germline V gene (reference sequence) yields CDR1 LNHDA and CDR2 SQIVND. V loses 3 bases of germline sequence and J loses 1 base, and the interval between the two ends is 12 bases. The study at large found these results: The amount of clinical and demographic metadata varied by source and participant and was provided uncurated.

For this clone: It has no known antigen specificity. There are no base qualities to consult, and no much larger clone falls within one base.

TCRbeta CDR3 regions were amplified from genomic DNA by means of the immunoSEQ Assay, a bias-controlled multiplex PCR. The original methods were these. The number of nucleated cells in each sample was estimated from the amplification of reference gene primers within the assay. To quantify the absolute abundance of each unique TCRbeta CDR3 rearrangement, sequence reads were collapsed and filtered. Productive Simpson clonality was computed per sample as the square root of Simpson's diversity index over productive rearrangements. As stored in TCRdb, this immuneACCESS dataset retains in-frame rearrangements with V and J assigned. A fraction of the clones does not appear; measured against another copy, unresolved V genes explain less than half of the discrepancy, and the remainder lacks a known reason. Clone size and the V and J calls come from that table; the DNA yielded D and trimming. The sample table lists around 220,000 clones, about nine tenths of them with a count of one. Clones ranked in the top ten supply about 2.2% of the sample.

Collaborating institutions collected whole blood in K2EDTA tubes following their own protocols. For TCRbeta analysis, collaborators shipped samples as frozen whole blood, isolated PBMCs, or DNA extracted from either of those sample types. Here the chain combines TRBV19 and TRBJ1-2, with an unclear D gene assignment. This sequence was found in a woman between 50 and 59 years old with acute or convalescent COVID-19. The sample taken for sequencing was peripheral blood. The nucleotide sequence is given as TGTGCCAGTAGTATTAGGTCTCAGGTTAACTATGGCTACACCTTC. This codes for CASSIRSQVNYGYTF.